This T cell receptor beta chain was captured by sequencing in a study of T cells in Graves' hyperthyroidism and ophthalmopathy. Exclusion of a patient resulted from uncontrolled infection, other autoimmune disease, pregnancy or lactation. Diagnosis relied on clinical symptoms, serum thyroxine and TRAb, thyroid ultrasound and orbital computed tomography. The CDR3 spans 14 residues. Deletions cut 5 bases from V and 2 bases from J, with 9 bases between. The investigators amplified TCR beta CDR3 regions from RNA transcripts. In the first-round RT-PCR of the TCR CDR3, the HTBI primer set was used. TCRdb reprocessed the multiplex PCR reads via MiXCR and lists one record per CDR3 protein. The data show about 260,000 distinct CDR3 sequences, about 20% seen once. Findings of the study overall: Blood samples included most of the expanded thyroid clonotypes exceeding 0.001.

A word on this clonotype: Its antigen is not identified.

The chain joins TRBV12-3 or TRBV12-4 to TRBJ2-2; possible D gene TRBD2, 6 bases. This clonotype originated in a man aged 25-45 years with Graves' ophthalmopathy. The sample was blood. Here the CDR3 reads CASSRLDNTGELFF. The CDR3 DNA is TGTGCCAGCAGTCGACTAGATAACACCGGGGAGCTGTTTTTT.